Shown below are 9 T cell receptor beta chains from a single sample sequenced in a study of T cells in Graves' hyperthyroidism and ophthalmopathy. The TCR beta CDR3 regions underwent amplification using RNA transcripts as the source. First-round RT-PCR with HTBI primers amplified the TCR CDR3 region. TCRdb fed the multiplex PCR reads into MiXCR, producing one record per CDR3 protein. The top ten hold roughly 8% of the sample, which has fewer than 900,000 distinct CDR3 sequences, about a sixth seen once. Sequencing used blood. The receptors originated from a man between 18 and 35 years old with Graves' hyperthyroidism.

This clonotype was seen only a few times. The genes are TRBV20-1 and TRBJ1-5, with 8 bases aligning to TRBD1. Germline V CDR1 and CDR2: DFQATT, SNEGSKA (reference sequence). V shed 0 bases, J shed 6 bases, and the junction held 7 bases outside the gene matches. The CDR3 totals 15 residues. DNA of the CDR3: TGCAGTGCTAGAGATTGGACAGGGACGGTTCAGCCCCAGCATTTT. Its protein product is CSARDWTGTVQPQHF.

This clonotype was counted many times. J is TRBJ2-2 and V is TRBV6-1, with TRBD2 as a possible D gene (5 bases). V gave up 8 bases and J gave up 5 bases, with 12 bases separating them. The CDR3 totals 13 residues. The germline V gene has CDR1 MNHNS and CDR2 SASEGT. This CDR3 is CASSPLVTGELFF. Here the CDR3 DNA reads TGTGCCAGCTCACCACTAGTGACCGGGGAGCTGTTTTTT.

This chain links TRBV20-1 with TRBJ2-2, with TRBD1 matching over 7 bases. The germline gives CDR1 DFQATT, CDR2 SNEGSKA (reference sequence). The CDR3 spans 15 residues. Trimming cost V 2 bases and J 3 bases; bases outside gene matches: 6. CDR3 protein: CSARPTGVYTGELFF. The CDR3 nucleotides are TGCAGTGCTAGACCAACAGGGGTATACACCGGGGAGCTGTTTTTT.

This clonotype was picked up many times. This CDR3 reads CASRVPGLADPYEQYF. CDR3 coding DNA: TGTGCCAGCAGGGTTCCGGGACTAGCGGACCCCTACGAGCAGTACTTC. The V call is TRBV28, the J call TRBJ2-7; 11 bases map to TRBD2. The CDR3 has 16 amino acids. V lost 6 bases, J lost 2 bases, and 9 bases stayed unmatched. Germline CDR1 and CDR2: MDHEN and SYDVKM.

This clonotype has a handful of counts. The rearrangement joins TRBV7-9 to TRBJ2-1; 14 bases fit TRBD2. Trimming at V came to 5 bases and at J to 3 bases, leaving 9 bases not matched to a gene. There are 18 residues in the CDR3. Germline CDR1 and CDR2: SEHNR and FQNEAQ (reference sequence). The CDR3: CASSIPRLAGGLYNEQFF. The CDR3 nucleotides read TGTGCCAGCAGCATACCCCGACTAGCGGGAGGGCTCTACAATGAGCAGTTCTTC.

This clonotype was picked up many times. CDR3 DNA sequence: TGTGCCAGCAGCTCGGGGGGACAGGGAATCTACGAGCAGTACTTC. Protein product: CASSSGGQGIYEQYF. This rearrangement joins TRBV7-9 to TRBJ2-7; 9 positions match TRBD1. After removal of 4 bases from V and 3 bases from J, the junction contained 7 bases not matched to a gene. CDR3 length: 15 amino acids. CDR1 is SEHNR and CDR2 is FQNEAQ in the germline V gene (reference sequence).

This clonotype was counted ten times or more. The CDR3 bases are TGTGCCTGGACCGGGACAGGGGTCCACGAGCAGTACTTC. Translating gives CAWTGTGVHEQYF. The rearrangement uses TRBV30 and TRBJ2-7; 10 nucleotides line up with TRBD1. The CDR3 totals 13 residues. Germline V gene sequence: CDR1 GTSNPN, CDR2 SVGIG (reference sequence). V was clipped by 4 bases and J by 5 bases; unmatched bases: 5.

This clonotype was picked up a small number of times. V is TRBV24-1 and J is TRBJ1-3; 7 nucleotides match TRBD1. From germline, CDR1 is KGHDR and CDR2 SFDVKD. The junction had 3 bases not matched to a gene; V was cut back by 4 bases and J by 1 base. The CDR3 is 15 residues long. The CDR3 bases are TGTGCCACCAGTGACCAGGGACAGTCTGGAAACACCATATATTTT. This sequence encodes CATSDQGQSGNTIYF.

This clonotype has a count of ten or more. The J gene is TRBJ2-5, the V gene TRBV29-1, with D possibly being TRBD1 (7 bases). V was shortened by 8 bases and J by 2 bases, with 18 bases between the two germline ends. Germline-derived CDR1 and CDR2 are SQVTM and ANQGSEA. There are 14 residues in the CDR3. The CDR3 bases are TGCAGCTCCTGGACAGGAGGGTTTCAAGAGACCCAGTACTTC. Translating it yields CSSWTGGFQETQYF.